This T cell receptor (beta chain) came from a study of T cells expressing NK-cell markers. CDR1 and CDR2 (germline): SQVTM, ANQGSEA. This CDR3 comprises 13 residues. TCRdb derives one entry per CDR3 protein from the 5' RACE reads, leaving out DNA. The table lists about 450,000 distinct CDR3 sequences. This chain uses TRBV29-1 with TRBJ1-2. The sequencing sample was made of blood T cells: a sorted CD56 or NKG2C T cell subset, CD4+ or CD8+ T cells, or bulk PBMC T cells (not recorded which). The receptor's source is a woman between 18 and 75 years old in good health. CDR3 sequence reads: CSVDRTILMGYTF.